Listed below are T cell receptor beta chains from one sample, sequenced in a study of blood T cell repertoires in COVID-19. The table came from immunoSEQ multiplex PCR; TCRdb's copy has only in-frame clones and leaves some out. The sample contains a few hundred thousand clones, 87% of which appear only once. Sequencing was performed on peripheral blood. The receptors were gathered from a woman in her thirties with COVID-19, enrolled during active disease. The CDR3 runs from the conserved cysteine through the conserved F or W. D genes are given only for firm matches. Clone size, where shown, is once, few, many, or a class for clones that have expanded.

size	D	V	J	DNA	CDR3
NA	NA	TRBV19	TRBJ1-5	TGTGCCAGTAGGGATAGGGGGGGACCCGGATTTAGCAATCAGCCCCAGCATTTT	CASRDRGGPGFSNQPQHF
NA	TRBD2	TRBV10-3	TRBJ2-7	TGTGCCATCAGTAGCGGGAGGGCCTACGAGCAGTACTTC	CAISSGRAYEQYF
NA	TRBD2	TRBV6-5	TRBJ2-3	TGTGCCACCGCCGGGGGTCTAGCGGGGCATACGCAGTATTTT	CATAGGLAGHTQYF
NA	TRBD1	TRBV6-5	TRBJ2-2	TGTGCCAGCAGGCGACAGGGGAACACCGGGGAGCTGTTTTTT	CASRRQGNTGELFF
NA	NA	TRBV18	TRBJ2-5	TGTGCCAGCTCACCACAGGGGATCCAAGAGACCCAGTACTTC	CASSPQGIQETQYF
NA	NA	TRBV24-1	TRBJ2-7	TGTGCCACCAGTAAACAGGGTGAGGCCTACGAGCAGTACTTC	CATSKQGEAYEQYF
NA	TRBD2	TRBV5-1	TRBJ2-7	TGCGCCAGCAGCTTGGGATTCGGGACTAGCGGGTTCGAGCAGTACTTC	CASSLGFGTSGFEQYF
NA	NA	TRBV5-6	TRBJ1-1	TGTGCCAGCAGCTTGGTTTCGACGGGGACTGAAGCTTTCTTT	CASSLVSTGTEAFF
NA	NA	TRBV7-2	TRBJ2-5	TGTGCCAGCAGCTTAGAGCAGGGGTACGAGACCCAGTACTTC	CASSLEQGYETQYF
once	TRBD2	TRBV29-1	TRBJ2-3	TGCAGCGTTGAAGATCTTGCGGGAGGGACAGATACGCAGTATTTT	CSVEDLAGGTDTQYF
few	TRBD2	TRBV28	TRBJ2-7	TGTGCCAGCAGTTTATGGGGCGGGAGAAATTCCGAGCAGTACTTC	CASSLWGGRNSEQYF
NA	NA	TRBV15	TRBJ1-2	TGTGCCACCAGCAGAGATCAAAGGGGTGGCTACACCTTC	CATSRDQRGGYTF
NA	NA	TRBV28	TRBJ2-4	TGTGCCAGCACCATCCGGACAAGCGGGAACATTCAGTACTTC	CASTIRTSGNIQYF
NA	NA	TRBV30	TRBJ1-5	TGTGCCTGGAGTGTAGGAGGGAGCAATCAGCCCCAGCATTTT	CAWSVGGSNQPQHF
NA	TRBD1	TRBV19	TRBJ1-1	TGTGCCAGTAGTCCCGGGACAGGGGGGACTGAAGCTTTCTTT	CASSPGTGGTEAFF
NA	NA	TRBV7-9	TRBJ1-2	TGTGCCAGCAGCTTAAAACAGTACGATACCCACTATGGCTACACCTTC	CASSLKQYDTHYGYTF
NA	TRBD1	TRBV6-5	TRBJ1-2	TGTGCCAGCAGACCCGGGACAGGGGCGGACTATGGCTACACCTTC	CASRPGTGADYGYTF
NA	TRBD1	TRBV6-2/TRBV6-3	TRBJ1-1	TGTGCCAGCAGCCCAGGGGGTTACACTGAAGCTTTCTTT	CASSPGGYTEAFF
NA	NA	TRBV5-6	TRBJ1-2	TGTGCCAGCAGCTTAGGGGGGGCGCGTGGCTACACCTTC	CASSLGGARGYTF
NA	TRBD2	TRBV2	TRBJ2-4	TGTGCCAGCAGCCCAGCCGGGGGGGCCACCAAAAACATTCAGTACTTC	CASSPAGGATKNIQYF
NA	TRBD2	TRBV3-1/TRBV3-2	TRBJ2-5	TGTGCCAGCAGCCAAATCAGCGGGAGTCAGGCGGAGACCCAGTACTTC	CASSQISGSQAETQYF
NA	TRBD1	TRBV2	TRBJ1-2	TGTGCCAGCAGTCGGGACAGAAACTATGGCTACACCTTC	CASSRDRNYGYTF
NA	TRBD2	TRBV24-1	TRBJ2-1	TGTGCCACCAGTGATTTGACTAGCGGGAGGAATGAGCAGTTCTTC	CATSDLTSGRNEQFF
NA	TRBD1	TRBV7-2	TRBJ2-1	TGTGCCAGCCTAGGGCCCCATCGGGACAGGGGCTACAATGAGCAGTTCTTC	CASLGPHRDRGYNEQFF
NA	NA	TRBV6-5	TRBJ2-5	TGTGCCAGCAGTTACGGTTTGGGGGGCCAAGAGACCCAGTACTTC	CASSYGLGGQETQYF
NA	NA	TRBV5-6	TRBJ1-1	TGTGCCAGCAGCAAAGAGCTAACGAGGCGCACTGAAGCTTTCTTT	CASSKELTRRTEAFF
NA	NA	TRBV18	TRBJ2-7	TGTGCCAGCTCGTGGGGGGGGCTCAACGAGCAGTACTTC	CASSWGGLNEQYF
NA	TRBD2	TRBV7-3	TRBJ2-2	TGTGCCATCCCCGGGACTAGATTGAAAACCGGGGAGCTGTTTTTT	CAIPGTRLKTGELFF
NA	TRBD2	TRBV25-1	TRBJ2-5	TGTGCCAGCAGTGAATCAGTCGGAGCGGGAGTTGAGACCCAGTACTTC	CASSESVGAGVETQYF
few	NA	TRBV7-9	TRBJ1-2	TGTGCCAGCAGCCCACAGGATTATGGCTACACCTTC	CASSPQDYGYTF
NA	TRBD2	TRBV6-5	TRBJ2-1	TGTGCCAGCAGTTCCACGGGGGGTTCCTACAATGAGCAGTTCTTC	CASSSTGGSYNEQFF